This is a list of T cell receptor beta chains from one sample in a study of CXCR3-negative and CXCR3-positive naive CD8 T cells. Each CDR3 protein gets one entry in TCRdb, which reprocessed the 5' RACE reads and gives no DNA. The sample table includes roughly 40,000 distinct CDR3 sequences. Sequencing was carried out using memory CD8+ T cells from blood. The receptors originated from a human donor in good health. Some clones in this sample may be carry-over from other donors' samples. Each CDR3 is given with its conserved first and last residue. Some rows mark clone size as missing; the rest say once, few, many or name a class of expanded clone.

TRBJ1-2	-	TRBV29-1	CSVEGAKGGYTF
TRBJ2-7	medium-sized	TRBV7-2	CASSFIADYEQYF
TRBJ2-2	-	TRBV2	CASSDGQENTGELFF
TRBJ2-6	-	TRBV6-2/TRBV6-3	CASISGANVLTF
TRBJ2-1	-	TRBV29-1	CSAGLAGTNEQFF
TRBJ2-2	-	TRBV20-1	CSARDLLRQGDTGELFF
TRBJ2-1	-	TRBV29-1	CSVEQRGAAADEQFF
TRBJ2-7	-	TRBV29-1	CSVAPLADPYEQYF
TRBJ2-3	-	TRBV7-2	CASSLDYSDTQYF
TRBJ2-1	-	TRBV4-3	CASSQPLGTSGGEYNEQFF
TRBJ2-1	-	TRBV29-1	CSLSRQSYNEQFF
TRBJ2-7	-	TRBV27	CASSSSGIFSYEQYF
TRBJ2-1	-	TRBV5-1	CASSPVGSEQFF
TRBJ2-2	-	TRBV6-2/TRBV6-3	CASSYSGDNTGELFF
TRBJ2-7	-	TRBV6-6	CASSYFVGDSPGPEQYF
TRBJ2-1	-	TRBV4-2	CASSAGGVNEQFF
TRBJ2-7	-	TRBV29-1	CSVEDPMTGDGTYEQYF
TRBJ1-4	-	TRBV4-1	CASSRPSGTENEKLFF
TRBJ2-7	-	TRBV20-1	CSAETGYGEGYYEQYF
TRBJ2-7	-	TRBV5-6	CASSSRGYEQYF
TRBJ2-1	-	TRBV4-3	CASSQDRAGGDNEQFF
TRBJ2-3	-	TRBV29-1	CSVEGLGDTQYF
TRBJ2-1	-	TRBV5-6	CASSFAGTGFRASYNEQFF
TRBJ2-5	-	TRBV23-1	CASSPRGAQETQYF
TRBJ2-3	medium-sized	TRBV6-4	CASSPAGATDTQYF
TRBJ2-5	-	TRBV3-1	CASSQETADKETQYF
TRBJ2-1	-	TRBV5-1	CATSSDSYNEQFF
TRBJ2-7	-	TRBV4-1	CASSQFLTGPSYEQYF
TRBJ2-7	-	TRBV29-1	CSAEVGREVFYEQYF
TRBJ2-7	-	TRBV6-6	CASSAKDRGIGGEQYF
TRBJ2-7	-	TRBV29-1	CSVELPGGRSYEQYF
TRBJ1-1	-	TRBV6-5	CASSPLLGNTEAFF
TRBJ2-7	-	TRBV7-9	CASSSGGDEQYF
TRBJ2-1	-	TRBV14	CASSLNGNEQFF
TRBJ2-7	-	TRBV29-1	CSVDEYRGGYYEQYF
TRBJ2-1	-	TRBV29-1	CSARLAGGPNEQFF
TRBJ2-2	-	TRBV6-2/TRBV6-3	CASSKMTESSVAGELFF
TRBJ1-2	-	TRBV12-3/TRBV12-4	CATNSRLYGYTF
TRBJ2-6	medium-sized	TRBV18	CATATGGTGANVLTF
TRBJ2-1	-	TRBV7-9	CASSPWDSKGNEQFF
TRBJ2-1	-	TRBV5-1	CASSPKGGWGNNEQFF
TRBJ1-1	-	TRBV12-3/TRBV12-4	CAAAQGASEAFF
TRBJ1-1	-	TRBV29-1	CSVGTGDAEAFF
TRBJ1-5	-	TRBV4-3	CASSLDRGVQPQHF